The rows below give T cell receptor beta chains drawn from one sample of a study of CD8 T cells in Susac syndrome. One entry per CDR3 protein, called by TCRdb with MiXCR from the immunoSEQ multiplex PCR reads. The repertoire consists of fewer than 350,000 distinct CDR3 sequences, with 75% to 90% occurring once and the leading ten covering around 0.18%. Sequencing was done on a sample of CD8+ T cells from PBMCs. The receptors come from a human donor with multiple sclerosis. Both conserved end residues are part of each CDR3. Each record gives: V gene, D gene, clone size, J gene, CDR3 protein, CDR3 DNA. The D gene is left open where the match is weak. The size of a clone is reported for some rows only, either as once, few or many, or as a class for expanded clones.

TRBV28	TRBD1	-	TRBJ2-7	CASSRPTGTGHEQYF	TGTGCCAGCAGTCGTCCCACTGGGACAGGGCATGAGCAGTACTTC
TRBV7-9	-	-	TRBJ2-5	CASSSAQGWDQETQYF	TGTGCCAGCAGCTCCGCACAGGGTTGGGATCAAGAGACCCAGTACTTC
TRBV24-1	TRBD1	-	TRBJ2-1	CATSDADRGGIEVYNEQFF	TGTGCCACCAGTGATGCCGACAGGGGAGGTATCGAGGTGTACAATGAGCAGTTCTTC
TRBV6-2/TRBV6-3	TRBD2	-	TRBJ2-1	CASSSTSEEFF	TGTGCCAGCAGTTCGACTAGCGAAGAGTTCTTC
TRBV27	-	-	TRBJ2-7	CASSLSGGPYEGNEQYF	TGTGCCAGCAGTTTATCGGGCGGACCGTATGAGGGGAACGAGCAGTACTTC
TRBV4-3	-	-	TRBJ2-7	CASSQVYSSYEQYF	TGCGCCAGCAGCCAAGTTTACAGCTCCTACGAGCAGTACTTC
TRBV4-1	-	-	TRBJ1-2	CASSQDRTGNYGYTF	TGCGCCAGCAGCCAAGATCGGACGGGAAACTATGGCTACACCTTC
TRBV15	-	once	TRBJ2-1	CATSRELVASYEQFF	TGTGCCACCAGCAGAGAGTTGGTAGCATCGTATGAGCAGTTCTTC
TRBV5-6	-	-	TRBJ2-2	CASKMEQGLTGELFF	TGTGCCAGCAAAATGGAACAGGGCCTCACCGGGGAGCTGTTTTTT
TRBV6-2/TRBV6-3	-	-	TRBJ2-2	CASSYSWGELFF	TGTGCCAGCAGTTACTCCTGGGGGGAGCTGTTTTTT
TRBV15	-	-	TRBJ2-2	CATSGHRGELFF	TGTGCCACCAGCGGACACAGGGGGGAGCTGTTTTTT
TRBV6-2/TRBV6-3	TRBD1	-	TRBJ1-5	CASSRTGASQPQHF	TGTGCCAGCAGTCGGACAGGGGCGAGTCAGCCCCAGCATTTT
TRBV9	TRBD1	-	TRBJ2-4	CASSVGGTGLKNIQYF	TGTGCCAGCAGCGTAGGAGGGACAGGGCTGAAAAACATTCAGTACTTC
TRBV12-3/TRBV12-4	-	-	TRBJ2-1	CASSPKAASTNNEQFF	TGTGCCAGCAGTCCCAAAGCTGCTAGCACCAACAATGAGCAGTTCTTC
TRBV4-1	TRBD1	-	TRBJ1-5	CASSLRTGTSNQPQHF	TGCGCCAGCAGCTTACGGACAGGGACCTCCAATCAGCCCCAGCATTTT